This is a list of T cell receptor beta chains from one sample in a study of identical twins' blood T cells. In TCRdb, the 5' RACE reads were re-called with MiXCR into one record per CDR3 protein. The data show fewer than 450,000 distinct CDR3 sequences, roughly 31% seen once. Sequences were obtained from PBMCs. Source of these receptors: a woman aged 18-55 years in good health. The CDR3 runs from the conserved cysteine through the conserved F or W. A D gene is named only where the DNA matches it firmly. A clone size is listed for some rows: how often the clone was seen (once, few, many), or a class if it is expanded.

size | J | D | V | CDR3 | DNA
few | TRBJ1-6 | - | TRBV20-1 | CSARRTATNSPLHF | TGCAGTGCTAGGCGGACAGCGACTAATTCACCCCTCCACTTT
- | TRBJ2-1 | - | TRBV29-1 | CSVERGSSYNEQFF | TGCAGCGTTGAGCGGGGATCATCCTACAATGAGCAGTTCTTC
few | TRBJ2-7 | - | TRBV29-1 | CSVRDGYEQYF | TGCAGCGTGAGAGACGGCTACGAGCAGTACTTC
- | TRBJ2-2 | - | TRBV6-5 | CASTDRNTGELFF | TGTGCCAGCACCGACAGAAACACCGGGGAGCTGTTTTTT
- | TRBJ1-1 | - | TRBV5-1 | CASSLEGGIIEAFF | TGCGCCAGCAGCTTGGAAGGAGGAATTATTGAAGCTTTCTTT
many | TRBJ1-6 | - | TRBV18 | CASSPNSNSPLHF | TGTGCCAGCTCACCAAACTCAAATTCACCCCTCCACTTT
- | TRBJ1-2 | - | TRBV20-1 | CSAMGNYGYTF | TGCAGCGCGATGGGTAACTATGGCTACACCTTC
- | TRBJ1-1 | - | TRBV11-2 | CASSYQNRGVGNTEAFF | TGTGCCAGCAGTTACCAAAACAGAGGAGTTGGGAACACTGAAGCTTTCTTT
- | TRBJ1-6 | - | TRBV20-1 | CSARDNTGDLYAPLHF | TGCAGTGCTAGAGATAACACAGGAGATCTTTATGCTCCCCTCCACTTT
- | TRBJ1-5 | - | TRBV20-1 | CSATLRDPNQPQHF | TGCAGTGCTACTTTGAGGGACCCTAATCAGCCCCAGCATTTT
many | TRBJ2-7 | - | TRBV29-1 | CSVSFERTSPEQYF | TGCAGCGTATCCTTCGAGCGGACCTCCCCCGAGCAGTACTTC
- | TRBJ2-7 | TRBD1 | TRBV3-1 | CASSAGTGAYEQYF | TGTGCCAGCAGCGCCGGGACAGGAGCTTACGAGCAGTACTTC
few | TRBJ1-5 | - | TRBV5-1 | CASSENQPQHF | TGCGCCAGCAGCGAAAATCAGCCCCAGCATTTT
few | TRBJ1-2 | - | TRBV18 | CASSPRTSGTNYGYTF | TGTGCCAGCTCACCACGAACTTCAGGGACTAACTATGGCTACACCTTC
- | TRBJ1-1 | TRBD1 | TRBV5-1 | CASSPGQGLIMNTEAFF | TGCGCCAGCAGCCCAGGACAGGGTCTCATCATGAACACTGAAGCTTTCTTT
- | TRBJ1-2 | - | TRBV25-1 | CASSVKGLNGYTF | TGTGCCAGCAGTGTAAAAGGGCTCAATGGCTACACCTTC
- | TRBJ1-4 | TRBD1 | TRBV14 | CASSQGDRGYEKLFF | TGTGCCAGCAGCCAGGGGGACAGGGGATACGAAAAACTGTTTTTT
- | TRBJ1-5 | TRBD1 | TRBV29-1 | CSVAGQGGGSNQPQHF | TGCAGCGTGGCGGGACAGGGAGGAGGAAGCAATCAGCCCCAGCATTTT
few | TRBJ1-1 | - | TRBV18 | CASSSEGATEAFF | TGTGCCAGCTCCTCAGAAGGGGCCACTGAAGCTTTCTTT
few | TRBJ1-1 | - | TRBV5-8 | CASSSPWTEAFF | TGTGCCAGCAGCTCCCCGTGGACTGAAGCTTTCTTT